This is a list of T cell receptor beta chains from one sample in a study of beta chain features in type 1 diabetes. The protocol was immunoSEQ multiplex PCR, while the TCRdb copy is restricted to in-frame clones and leaves out a portion. Among 900,000 or so clones listed, roughly 16% were seen once. Sequences were obtained from naive CD4+ T cells from blood. The origin of the receptors is a woman aged 18-30 years in good health. CDR3s include the opening cysteine and the closing phenylalanine or tryptophan. A D gene is named only where the DNA matches it firmly. Clone size is stated in some rows and not others, as once, few, many or a class when expanded.

cdr3_nt | cdr3_aa | v_call | clone_size | j_call | d_call
TGTGCCAGCAGCTTCAGACTAGCGGGTAACTACGAGCAGTACTTC | CASSFRLAGNYEQYF | TRBV7-2 | few | TRBJ2-7 | TRBD2
TGTGCCATCGGACAGGGCTGGGGACAGCCCCAGCATTTT | CAIGQGWGQPQHF | TRBV10-3 | NA | TRBJ1-5 | TRBD1
TGTGCCAGCAGCTTAGGGCTACAGGGAGATACGCAGTATTTT | CASSLGLQGDTQYF | TRBV7-2 | few | TRBJ2-3 | NA
TGTGCCAGCAAGGGAGCCACAGATACGCAGTATTTT | CASKGATDTQYF | TRBV28 | few | TRBJ2-3 | NA
TGTGCCAGCAGACCCCGAACAGGGCTGTCTAATGAAAAACTGTTTTTT | CASRPRTGLSNEKLFF | TRBV27 | NA | TRBJ1-4 | NA
TGTGCCAGCAGTGAAGTAGGGTCCGGCTACACCTTC | CASSEVGSGYTF | TRBV6-5 | NA | TRBJ1-2 | NA
TGCGAAAGAAGGACGAGACAAGAGACCCAGTACTTC | CERRTRQETQYF | TRBV5-1 | few | TRBJ2-5 | NA
TGTGCCAGCGGGAGGGCCGGCTACGAGCAGTACTTC | CASGRAGYEQYF | TRBV6-6 | NA | TRBJ2-7 | TRBD2
TGTGCCAGCAGTTACCACGGAGATAACACCGGGGAGCTGTTTTTT | CASSYHGDNTGELFF | TRBV6-5 | once | TRBJ2-2 | NA
TGCGCCAAGCCTCGGACTAGCGGGAGGGAAGAGACCCAGTACTTC | CAKPRTSGREETQYF | TRBV4-3 | few | TRBJ2-5 | TRBD2
TGCGCCAGCAGCACAGGGGACAACTTGCATGGCTACACCTTC | CASSTGDNLHGYTF | TRBV5-1 | few | TRBJ1-2 | TRBD1
TGTGCCATCAGTGAGTCGTTCCAGGGGACTAGCAATGAGCAGTTCTTC | CAISESFQGTSNEQFF | TRBV10-3 | many | TRBJ2-1 | TRBD2
TGTGCCAGCAGCCGGGTGTGGGAGGGGAACACTGAAGCTTTCTTT | CASSRVWEGNTEAFF | TRBV5-4 | NA | TRBJ1-1 | NA
TGTGCCATCAGTGAGATGAATCGTAAGGACTGGGACCTCACCGGGGAGCTGTTTTTT | CAISEMNRKDWDLTGELFF | TRBV10-3 | NA | TRBJ2-2 | NA
TGTGCCAGCAGCCCCTGGGGAGTAGGAAACACCATATATTTT | CASSPWGVGNTIYF | TRBV5-6 | NA | TRBJ1-3 | NA
TGTGCCAGTAGTGTTCCCGGAGAAGCTTTCTTT | CASSVPGEAFF | TRBV19 | NA | TRBJ1-1 | NA
TGTGCCAGCAGCGCTTCCCTAGCGGGAGGGTTAGAGACCCAGTACTTC | CASSASLAGGLETQYF | TRBV7-2 | few | TRBJ2-5 | TRBD2
TGTGCCAGCAGCCAAGCTCCCACCGTGAGCAATCAGCCCCAGCATTTT | CASSQAPTVSNQPQHF | TRBV4-2 | NA | TRBJ1-5 | NA
TGCAGCGTCCCAACAGACTATGGCTACACCTTC | CSVPTDYGYTF | TRBV29-1 | few | TRBJ1-2 | NA
TGTGCCAGCAGCCGTACAGGGAGCAGCACAGATACGCAGTATTTT | CASSRTGSSTDTQYF | TRBV5-8 | NA | TRBJ2-3 | NA
TGTGCCAGCAGCTTGTCACTAGTTGAGGATACGCAGTATTTT | CASSLSLVEDTQYF | TRBV11-3 | NA | TRBJ2-3 | NA
TGTGCCAGCAGCTTAGCCGCGGGTAGCGGAAACACAGATACGCAGTATTTT | CASSLAAGSGNTDTQYF | TRBV11-3 | NA | TRBJ2-3 | NA
TGTGCCAGCAGCCCTGACAGGGAGGGTACAGATACGCAGTATTTT | CASSPDREGTDTQYF | TRBV7-9 | few | TRBJ2-3 | NA
TGCGCCAGCAGCCGGGATTTTAGCAATCAGCCCCAGCATTTT | CASSRDFSNQPQHF | TRBV4-3 | few | TRBJ1-5 | NA
TGTGCCAGCAGCTTGCGAGCTAACAATGAGCAGTTCTTC | CASSLRANNEQFF | TRBV7-3 | few | TRBJ2-1 | NA
TGTGCCAGCTCGAGCGACAGGGACTATGGCTACACCTTC | CASSSDRDYGYTF | TRBV18 | few | TRBJ1-2 | TRBD1
TGTGCCAGCAGTGAAGGTACAGGGGCCTCCTACGAGCAGTACTTC | CASSEGTGASYEQYF | TRBV6-1 | NA | TRBJ2-7 | TRBD1
TGTGCCAGCAGCACCACCGACAGGGGGTACATTAGCTCCTACGAGCAGTACTTC | CASSTTDRGYISSYEQYF | TRBV28 | few | TRBJ2-7 | TRBD1
TGTGCCAGCAGGGTCCACTGGACAGGGAACTATGGCTACACCTTC | CASRVHWTGNYGYTF | TRBV6-5 | few | TRBJ1-2 | TRBD1
TGCGCCAGCAGCTTGGCTTTAGCGGGGATGCAAGAGACCCAGTACTTC | CASSLALAGMQETQYF | TRBV5-1 | few | TRBJ2-5 | TRBD2
TGTGCCAGCAGTCCACCCCATTACAATGAGCAGTTCTTC | CASSPPHYNEQFF | TRBV28 | few | TRBJ2-1 | NA
TGTGCCAGCAGCCGCGGACAGGGGGCCTACGAGCAGTACTTC | CASSRGQGAYEQYF | TRBV7-2 | NA | TRBJ2-7 | TRBD1
TGTGCCAGCAGCCAAGAGGCATCCACCCGTGTCGAGCAGTACTTC | CASSQEASTRVEQYF | TRBV4-2 | few | TRBJ2-7 | NA
TGTGCCAGCAGCGCAGGGACTAGCGGGAAACTCTACAATGAGCAGTTCTTC | CASSAGTSGKLYNEQFF | TRBV9 | NA | TRBJ2-1 | TRBD2
TGTGCCAGCAGTATCCCGGGACAGGGGACCCAGTACTTC | CASSIPGQGTQYF | TRBV6-5 | few | TRBJ2-5 | TRBD1
TGTGCCAGCTCACCCGTGGTCTGGGAGGCCTACAATGAGCAGTTCTTC | CASSPVVWEAYNEQFF | TRBV18 | NA | TRBJ2-1 | NA
TGTGCCACCAGTCCGGCTCGACTAGTTCTCCACGAGCAGTACTTC | CATSPARLVLHEQYF | TRBV15 | NA | TRBJ2-7 | NA
TGTGCCAGCAGATTGACTAGCGCGACCTACAATGAGCAGTTCTTC | CASRLTSATYNEQFF | TRBV5-4 | NA | TRBJ2-1 | TRBD2
TGCGCCAGCAGCCAAGATTGGTTCCCGGGACAGGGGTACGAGCAGTACTTC | CASSQDWFPGQGYEQYF | TRBV4-3 | NA | TRBJ2-7 | TRBD1
TGTGCCAGCAGCCCTAGCGGGAGATCCTACAATGAGCAGTTCTTC | CASSPSGRSYNEQFF | TRBV11-1 | NA | TRBJ2-1 | TRBD2
TGTGCCAGCAGCAAATCTGGGGCCAACGTCCTGACTTTC | CASSKSGANVLTF | TRBV25-1 | few | TRBJ2-6 | NA